Each of the 7 T cell receptor beta chains below was sequenced from the same sample in a study of human T cells and chemical hapten exposure. TCRdb re-analysed the RACE reads in MiXCR, keeping a single row per CDR3 protein. The sample shows more than 300,000 distinct CDR3 sequences, 4.5% to 7% of them seen only once. Time point indicated: pre-sensitization, week 0. Noted treatment: therapeutic diphenylcyclopropenone sensitization with weekly scalp DPC. Sequenced here: whole blood, sampled in connection with sensitization to the hapten diphenylcyclopropenone (DPC). The receptors derive from a woman younger than 30 with alopecia areata. Some clones in this sample may be carry-over from other donors' samples.

This clonotype was picked up many times. The chain joins TRBV2 to TRBJ1-1; D uncertain. Trimming removed 6 bases from V and 0 bases from J, with 5 bases in between. The V gene's germline CDR1 is SNHLY and CDR2 FYNNEI. This CDR3 has 12 amino acids. The CDR3 region has the DNA TGTGCCAGCAGCCCCGTGAACACTGAAGCTTTCTTT. It codes for CASSPVNTEAFF.

This clonotype was recorded a few times. V gene TRBV27 combines with J gene TRBJ2-1; a possible D gene is TRBD2 (6 bases). The CDR3 consists of 13 residues. Germline-derived CDR1 and CDR2 are MNHEY and SMNVEV (reference sequence). The V end lost 1 base, the J end lost 7 bases, and 8 bases lay between the germline ends. The CDR3 loop is CASSLWRGNEQFF. The CDR3 region has the DNA TGTGCCAGCAGTTTATGGAGGGGAAATGAGCAGTTCTTC.

This clonotype appeared a few times. This sequence joins TRBV18 and TRBJ2-7, with 12 bases that match TRBD1. CDR3 length: 16 residues. Trimming at V came to 0 bases and at J to 2 bases, leaving 2 bases not matched to a gene. Germline V gene sequence: CDR1 KGHSH, CDR2 LQKENI. The CDR3 loop is CASSPPGQGAAYEQYF. CDR3 sequence (DNA): TGTGCCAGCTCACCACCGGGACAGGGGGCAGCCTACGAGCAGTACTTC.

This clonotype has more than one count but fewer than ten. The gene calls are TRBV7-9 and TRBJ1-6, with a tentative D call TRBD1 (5 bases). Per germline, CDR1 SEHNR and CDR2 FQNEAQ (reference sequence). The CDR3 loop spans 14 amino acids. The V end was cut by 5 bases, the J end by 4 bases, with 9 bases between. DNA for the CDR3: TGTGCCAGCAGCACCGGGACTTATAATTCACCCCTCCACTTT. Protein: CASSTGTYNSPLHF.

This clonotype was counted only a few times. J is TRBJ2-3 and V is TRBV6-5; the match to TRBD2 covers 7 bases. The CDR3 is 18 residues long. Per germline, CDR1 MNHEY and CDR2 SVGAGI. J was trimmed by 1 base and V by 0 bases; bases with no gene match: 10. CDR3 amino acids: CASSYSLAWAGGTDTQYF. For the CDR3, the DNA is TGTGCCAGCAGTTACTCGTTGGCATGGGCGGGGGGCACAGATACGCAGTATTTT.

The sample holds one count of this clonotype. A much larger clone lies one base from this, so it may be a read error. The V gene is TRBV19, the J gene TRBJ2-1; no firm D call. The CDR3 sequence is 13 residues long. CDR1 is LNHDA, CDR2 SQIVND, per germline (reference sequence). The CDR3, as DNA: TGTGCCTGTAGTATCGTGGCGTACAATGAGCAGTTCTTC. Translation gives CACSIVAYNEQFF.

This clonotype has a handful of counts. The chain links TRBV2 to TRBJ1-2, with D tentatively TRBD1 (5 bases). V lost 7 bases, J lost 4 bases, and 16 bases lay in between. CDR1 and CDR2 from the germline V gene are SNHLY and FYNNEI. The CDR3 has 14 residues. CDR3 amino acids: CASITIRGPYGYTF. Here the CDR3 DNA reads TGTGCCAGCATCACAATTCGGGGCCCCTATGGCTACACCTTC.